What follows is one T cell receptor (beta chain) and its context. The V gene lost 4 bases and the J gene lost 4 bases, with 12 bases spanning the gap. CDR3 length: 14 residues. Germline CDR1 and CDR2: SGHTA and FQGNSA. The entry originates in a study of blood T cell repertoires in COVID-19. Study-wide background: Nucleic acid was either cDNA or gDNA, and it came from T cells, B-cell-depleted T cells, or PBMCs.

Per the study methods: Cell counts per sample came from amplifying reference gene primers. The method was immunoSEQ multiplex PCR; TCRdb's version includes in-frame clones alone and lacks a portion of them. Clone size and V and J calls were adopted from that table, with D and trimming inferred from the DNA. Of over 350,000 clones listed, over 75% are singletons. The sequence was collected from a woman aged 30 to 39 with acute COVID-19. The chain links TRBV7-2 to TRBJ2-3, with D possibly matching TRBD1 (6 bases). Sequences were obtained from PBMCs or T cells enriched from blood (not recorded which). CDR3 DNA: TGTGCCAGCAGCTCTCCAGGGGTAGCAGATACGCAGTATTTT. It is translated as CASSSPGVADTQYF.